This record concerns one T cell receptor beta chain sequence. What this receptor recognizes is not known. No base qualities exist here, and no much larger clone lies one base off it. V gives up 2 bases and J gives up 5 bases, and the segment between their germline ends measures 4 bases. The CDR3 goes from the cysteine to the phenylalanine over 12 residues. Only the CDR3 DNA is retained, 36 bases long and in frame from the first base. CDR1 and CDR2, per the germline V gene (reference sequence), are LNHNV and YYDKDF. Using the deep immunoSEQ assay, multiplex PCR amplified TCR CDR3 regions from genomic DNA. Extracted genomic DNA from each cell subset was distributed evenly across all wells of several immunoSEQ 96-well plates, and each plate was treated as a replicate. For sorted subsets, each replicate PCR was loaded with roughly 190 ng genomic DNA, equivalent to about 30,000 T cell genomes. Purified libraries were quantified with a Qubit 3.0 fluorometer, sized on a Bioanalyzer 2100, and re-quantified with the KAPA Library Quantification kit. Every immunoSEQ 96-well plate was sequenced on a dedicated single-read 150-cycle Illumina NextSeq 550 flow cell. In the original analysis: The immunoSEQ output contained only junctional sequences without quality scores, so filtering could not match that applied to full-length reads. Sequences were annotated with PyIR, a Python wrapper for IgBLAST v1.9, and V/J genes and CDR3 were assigned using IMGT germline references. Reads were filtered out if the reads had weak V/J assignments (E-value above 1e-6), no CDR3, stop codons, out-of-frame junctions, or ambiguous translated residues. V3J clonotypes were defined as sequences sharing the same inferred V gene, J gene, and CDR3 amino acid sequence. To compute the percentage overlap between repertoires, the number of shared unique clonotypes was divided by the size of the smaller repertoire. RTK rarefaction, the Chao1 estimator, and Recon v2.1 estimates of unobserved clonotypes were used to assess repertoire richness. OLGA was used to compute generation probabilities for all TCRbeta clonotypes that the gDNA method yielded from a handful of donors. TCRdb mirrors the immuneACCESS table, restricted to in-frame sequences. Some clones are absent from its copies; in checked studies, under half trace to an unresolved V gene, and the reason for the others is unknown. V and J calls and clone size are copied from that table; D and trimming were computed from the DNA. This sample gives around 980,000 clones in total; approximately 80% of them show up just once. The top ten clonotypes cover roughly 0.62% of the sample.

These data are taken from a study of shared clonotypes between healthy human individuals (TCRdb year 2020). A note on the overall study: Two women and a few men aged 18 to 49 years were included in the cohort. Between about 0.85 and 8.9 billion PBMCs per donor were obtained by leukapheresis. To estimate repertoire size and how much clonotype sharing occurs between individuals, the study deeply sequenced the blood TCR repertoires of about 5 healthy adults. To increase sequencing depth and limit assay-specific biases, TCR repertoire library preparation and sequencing were carried out by different laboratories using diverse techniques. For each donor, CD4 naive and CD4 memory were each given three plates, CD8 naive was given two plates, and CD8 memory was given one plate. Findings and caveats that apply to the study as a whole: Sampling was restricted to blood, and TCR repertoires in tissue are likely to differ from TCR repertoires in blood. Based on pairwise subsampling, the degree of clonotype sharing among donors was expected to be affected by sequencing depth. Clonotypes shared by all four sorted-subset donors showed higher generation probabilities than non-shared clonotypes. When a handful of donors were compared, the shared fraction of clonotypes was about 5.4% for naive CD4, 3.5% to 4% for naive CD8, 2.3% for memory CD4, and 0.4% for memory CD8. Because the study included only a small number of donors, the genetic and exposure-history diversity represented was limited. Naive subsets generally had larger estimated clonotype richness than memory subsets. Incomplete sequencing was indicated by rarefaction of sorted-subset datasets, despite the large sequencing depth.

Healthy HIV-negative adults with no recently reported acute infections or vaccinations were included as donors. Only Caucasian adults living in Nashville, Tennessee, USA were represented among the donors. CD4+ T cells were enriched by magnetic negative selection, after which naive cells were positively selected on CD45RA and the negative fraction was taken as the memory subset. Blood was collected by leukapheresis, and PBMCs were isolated by Ficoll-Histopaque density gradient centrifugation and then cryopreserved in liquid nitrogen vapor phase. Purity and quantity of every magnetically sorted T cell population were checked by analytical flow cytometry. From each sorted fraction, genomic DNA was isolated and quantified by UV absorbance on a Nanodrop 2000c.

Recombination connected TRBV15 to TRBJ1-5, with no D gene named confidently. The TCR originated in a man aged 18 to 30 in good health. Some clones in this sample may be carry-over from other donors' samples. The sequenced sample was memory CD4+ T cells from PBMCs. Taken with the paper, the label for cell subset or site translates to: CD45RA-negative fraction. This receptor has the CDR3 CATSRTHQPQHF. The nucleotide sequence reads TGTGCCACCAGCAGAACTCATCAGCCCCAGCATTTT.